This T cell receptor beta chain was retrieved from a study of blood T cell repertoires in COVID-19. Across the study: From T cells, B-cell-depleted T cells, or PBMCs came the material, which was cDNA or gDNA.

The cohort comprised adults aged roughly 18 to 95 years residing in approximately 25 US areas. Categorization into cohorts depended on clinical history that participants reported. Recovery meant two consecutive negative NP/OP PCR tests, professional clearance, or resolved symptoms. Clones were sequenced by immunoSEQ multiplex PCR, and TCRdb holds only the in-frame ones, with some missing. This table holds fewer than 300,000 clones, 65% to 90% found once. V was cut by 10 bases and J by 0 bases, with 13 bases left in between. The CDR3 length is 14 residues. Germline V gene data show CDR1 as MDHEN and CDR2 as SYDVKM.

The TCR comes from a man aged 18 to 30 who had recovered from COVID-19. This chain links TRBV28 with TRBJ1-5; no clear D gene. Sequencing input: PBMCs or T cells enriched from blood (not recorded which). The CDR3 is CATQASFSNQPQHF. The CDR3 DNA follows: TGTGCCACCCAGGCGTCTTTTAGCAATCAGCCCCAGCATTTT.